Described below is a single T cell receptor (beta chain) sequence and its context. Germline CDR1 reads MRHNA; CDR2 reads SNTAGT. CDR3 length equals 13 residues. V lost 4 bases to trimming and J lost 4 bases; unmatched junction nucleotides: 0. Assay used: immunoSEQ multiplex PCR; TCRdb lists only in-frame clones, some missing. The profile shows 600,000 to 800,000 clones, roughly 72% of them singletons. This sample was included in a study of shared clonotypes between healthy human individuals. This sequence was found in a woman in her 30s in good health. What was sequenced was memory CD4+ T cells sorted from blood. Described subset: CD45RA-negative fraction. The J gene is TRBJ2-2, the V gene TRBV6-4; 7 bases match TRBD2. The CDR3: CASSGTSTGELFF. CDR3 bases: TGTGCCAGCAGTGGGACTAGCACCGGGGAGCTGTTTTTT.